Each of the 27 T cell receptor beta chains below was sequenced from the same sample in a study of T-cell memory formation after mild COVID-19. In TCRdb, the 5' RACE reads were re-called with MiXCR into one record per CDR3 protein. The sample shows 250,000 to 300,000 distinct CDR3 sequences, about 17% of them seen only once. The sample was PBMCs or a T cell subset sorted from them (not recorded which). These receptors all come from a man aged 18 to 29 who had mild COVID-19 (a few samples of this study predate the infection). Cell type and time point are not known.

J is TRBJ2-5 and V is TRBV4-1; D might be TRBD1 or TRBD2, each matching 5 bases. This CDR3 region has 15 residues. V was cut by 8 bases and J by 2 bases, with 18 bases left in between. The V gene's germline CDR1 is MGHRA and CDR2 YSYEKL. CDR3 residues: CASRSVGTRQETQYF. DNA for the CDR3: TGCGCCAGCCGCTCAGTAGGGACGCGACAAGAGACCCAGTACTTC.

This chain joins TRBV11-2 and TRBJ1-5, with D possibly being TRBD1 (5 bases). The ends were cut back, 5 bases at V and 2 bases at J, with 13 bases in the middle. This CDR3 has 15 amino acids. Looked up from germline, CDR1 is SGHAT and CDR2 is FQNNGV. The CDR3 region has the DNA TGTGCCAGCAGCCCGATGGGAGGGGGCAATCAGCCCCAGCATTTT. Amino acid sequence: CASSPMGGGNQPQHF.

The chain has TRBV12-3 or TRBV12-4 and TRBJ2-1; a weak D match, TRBD2 (6 bases). The V end lost 5 bases, the J end lost 4 bases, and 18 bases lay between the germline ends. The CDR3 runs 16 residues. The CDR3 here is CASSAPGVLGYNEQFF. In nucleotides, the CDR3 is TGTGCCAGCAGTGCCCCGGGGGTCTTGGGGTACAATGAGCAGTTCTTC.

There are a few counts of this clonotype. The V gene is TRBV4-2, the J gene TRBJ2-7, with 8 bases that match TRBD2. From germline, CDR1 is LGHNA and CDR2 YNFKEQ. V shed 0 bases, J shed 7 bases, and the junction held 8 bases outside the gene matches. CDR3 length: 15 amino acids. CDR3 in DNA: TGTGCCAGCAGCCAAGACTGGCTAGCGGGTCTAGAGCAGTACTTC. Protein product: CASSQDWLAGLEQYF.

The chain joins TRBV19 to TRBJ2-7; D perhaps matches TRBD2 (7 bases). CDR3 length: 15 residues. With 1 base removed from V and 5 bases from J, the gap between germline ends came to 15 bases. The germline gives CDR1 LNHDA, CDR2 SQIVND (reference sequence). The CDR3 coding sequence is TGTGCCAGTAGTATAGTCGTGGGGGGGCGAAACGAGCAGTACTTC. Residues: CASSIVVGGRNEQYF.

In its sample, this clonotype was seen a few times. This sequence joins TRBV7-9 and TRBJ1-1, with D perhaps TRBD1 (6 bases). With 4 bases removed from V and 9 bases from J, the gap between germline ends came to 9 bases. Germline V gives CDR1 SEHNR, CDR2 FQNEAQ (reference sequence). The CDR3 length is 11 residues. In DNA form, the CDR3 reads TGTGCCAGCAGCTCGGGGACACAAGCTTTCTTT. Translation gives CASSSGTQAFF.

This chain joins TRBV6-1 and TRBJ2-3; D perhaps matches TRBD1 (7 bases). Looked up from germline, CDR1 is MNHNS and CDR2 is SASEGT. The CDR3 is made up of 15 amino acids. Trimming left V 1 base short and J 4 bases short, with 12 bases between. The CDR3 DNA sequence: TGTGCCAGCAGTGAAGGTCAGGGGGAGGCAGATACGCAGTATTTT. This sequence encodes CASSEGQGEADTQYF.

The chain joins TRBV7-6 to TRBJ2-7; tentative D call: TRBD1 (6 bases). The CDR3 spans 15 residues. V gave up 5 bases and J gave up 2 bases, with 16 bases separating them. Germline V CDR1 and CDR2: SGHVS, FNYEAQ. The CDR3 DNA reads TGTGCCAGCAGCACGCAGGGGCCAGGGCCCTACGAGCAGTACTTC. Translation: CASSTQGPGPYEQYF.

This chain uses TRBV29-1 with TRBJ2-5; no reliable D call. CDR3 length equals 10 residues. Trimming took 4 bases from V and 6 from J, leaving 6 bases between them. Germline CDR1 SQVTM, CDR2 ANQGSEA. The chain's CDR3 is CSVAEKTQYF. The CDR3 nucleotides are TGCAGCGTTGCAGAGAAGACCCAGTACTTC.

This clonotype was seen many times. This chain links TRBV6-2 or TRBV6-3 with TRBJ2-3; D is undetermined. The germline gives CDR1 MNHEY, CDR2 SVGEGT. This CDR3 comprises 13 residues. Trimming left V 4 bases short and J 3 bases short, with 8 bases between. The CDR3 DNA follows: TGTGCCAGCAGTTCGGACGAAACAGATACGCAGTATTTT. Its protein product is CASSSDETDTQYF.

This rearrangement joins TRBV7-2 to TRBJ1-1; no definite D call. V lost 4 bases and J 1 base, leaving 7 bases between the germline ends. The CDR3 contains 13 residues. Looked up from germline, CDR1 is SGHTA and CDR2 is FQGNSA. In DNA form, the CDR3 reads TGTGCCAGCAGCTCCCATGAGAACACTGAAGCTTTCTTT. It specifies CASSSHENTEAFF.

This sequence joins TRBV7-2 and TRBJ2-1; perhaps TRBD2 as D (6 bases). This CDR3 has 13 residues. Germline V gene data show CDR1 as SGHTA and CDR2 as FQGNSA. The V end was cut by 6 bases, the J end by 7 bases, with 13 bases between. This chain's CDR3 is CASRGRGLNEQFF. DNA of the CDR3: TGTGCCAGCAGAGGACGGGGGTTGAATGAGCAGTTCTTC.

The chain joins TRBV4-2 to TRBJ2-7, with D hard to call. The germline gives CDR1 LGHNA, CDR2 YNFKEQ. Trimming pared 0 bases from V and 3 bases from J, leaving 21 bases between. There are 18 residues in the CDR3. CDR3 amino acids: CASSQDSAFSGLDYEQYF. CDR3 in DNA: TGTGCCAGCAGCCAAGATTCGGCCTTCTCAGGATTGGACTACGAGCAGTACTTC.

This chain uses TRBV29-1 with TRBJ1-1; D ambiguous. Germline CDR1 SQVTM, CDR2 ANQGSEA. With 6 bases removed from V and 2 bases from J, the gap between germline ends came to 7 bases. The CDR3 is made up of 11 amino acids. The CDR3 is CSVWPNTEAFF. CDR3 DNA: TGCAGCGTGTGGCCTAACACTGAAGCTTTCTTT.

The chain couples TRBV5-1 to TRBJ1-6; 10 bases match TRBD1. Germline CDR1 and CDR2: SGHRS and YFSETQ. The length of the CDR3 is 15 residues. V was clipped by 0 bases and J by 9 bases; unmatched bases: 3. The CDR3 loop reads CASSLAGTGVSPLHF. For the CDR3, the DNA is TGCGCCAGCAGCTTGGCCGGGACAGGGGTTTCACCCCTCCACTTT.

The V gene is TRBV18, the J gene TRBJ1-1; a weak D match, TRBD1 (6 bases). The ends were cut back, 5 bases at V and 4 bases at J, with 11 bases in the middle. CDR1 KGHSH and CDR2 LQKENI come from the germline V gene. The CDR3 has 13 amino acids. CDR3 nucleotides: TGTGCCAGCTCAGCCGGACAGCTCACTGAAGCTTTCTTT. This encodes CASSAGQLTEAFF.

This clonotype was recorded many times. The CDR3 DNA reads TGCGCCAGCAGCCAAGATCCGGGCTACATATACGAGCAGTACTTC. Protein sequence: CASSQDPGYIYEQYF. The chain employs TRBV4-1 and TRBJ2-7; D remains unclear. The CDR3 covers 15 residues. Trimming pared 0 bases from V and 4 bases from J, leaving 13 bases between. Per germline, CDR1 MGHRA and CDR2 YSYEKL.

This clonotype was seen more than once but under ten times. The rearrangement uses TRBV10-2 and TRBJ1-1; D is uncertain. The CDR3 sequence is 13 residues long. V lost 10 bases and J lost 0, with 12 bases in between. Germline loops: CDR1 WSHSY, CDR2 SAAADI. The DNA for the CDR3 is TGCGCCACCCGCCCGCCAGTGAACACTGAAGCTTTCTTT. This codes for CATRPPVNTEAFF.

This clonotype was counted at least ten times. The chain recombines TRBV6-2 or TRBV6-3 with TRBJ2-1; D uncertain. The CDR3 contains 11 residues. V was pared by 1 base and J by 6 bases, with 1 base between. Germline V CDR1 and CDR2: MNHEY, SVGEGT. The CDR3 loop reads CASSYFNEQFF. CDR3 bases: TGTGCCAGCAGTTACTTCAATGAGCAGTTCTTC.

This chain links TRBV4-1 with TRBJ1-3; tentative D call: TRBD1 (5 bases). The CDR3 has 24 amino acids. Germline V CDR1 and CDR2: MGHRA, YSYEKL. Trimming took off 2 bases at V and 2 bases at J, with 37 bases between the two ends. CDR3: CASSQFGGTGQRLTPRLTGNTIYF. The CDR3 bases are TGCGCCAGCAGCCAATTTGGTGGAACAGGCCAACGACTAACCCCGAGGTTGACTGGAAACACCATATATTTT.

This clonotype has more than one count but fewer than ten. The chain couples TRBV6-1 to TRBJ1-6; no firm D call. Germline CDR1 MNHNS, CDR2 SASEGT. The CDR3 runs to 13 residues. V was trimmed by 8 bases and J by 3 bases, leaving 8 bases between them. CDR3 nucleotide sequence: TGTGCCAGCTCCCACCTCTATAATTCACCCCTCCACTTT. This gives the protein CASSHLYNSPLHF.

The chain links TRBV7-9 to TRBJ1-2, with a weak D call TRBD1 (6 bases). The CDR3 loop spans 14 amino acids. V was clipped by 2 bases and J by 4 bases, with 11 bases between them. CDR1 is SEHNR, CDR2 FQNEAQ, per germline (reference sequence). The CDR3, as DNA: TGTGCCAGCAGCTTATTGCAGGGGACCTATGGCTACACCTTC. Protein sequence: CASSLLQGTYGYTF. The variable domain in full, completed from reference TRBV7-9 and TRBJ1-2, reads DTGVSQNPRHKITKRGQNVTFRCDPISEHNRLYWYRQTLGQGPEFLTYFQNEAQLEKSRLLSDRFSAERPKGSFSTLEIQRTEQGDSAMYLCASSLLQGTYGYTFGSGTRLTVV.

This clonotype was seen more than once but under ten times. This chain connects TRBV9 to TRBJ2-6; D unresolved. The V gene's germline CDR1 is SGDLS and CDR2 YYNGEE. The ends were cut back, 7 bases at V and 8 bases at J, with 16 bases in the middle. The CDR3 has 14 amino acids. CDR3 protein: CASGKDGAPNVLTF. The CDR3 region has the DNA TGTGCCAGCGGAAAAGACGGAGCGCCCAACGTCCTGACTTTC.

This clonotype was counted only a few times. The rearrangement joins TRBV29-1 to TRBJ1-5, with D hard to call. Per the germline V gene, CDR1 is SQVTM and CDR2 is ANQGSEA. This CDR3 region has 13 residues. The V and J ends lost 5 bases and 7 bases respectively, with 15 bases between them. This CDR3 reads CSVSGGPGQPQHF. As DNA, the CDR3 is TGCAGCGTTTCTGGCGGACCTGGGCAGCCCCAGCATTTT.

The rearrangement joins TRBV9 to TRBJ2-2; 9 bases fit TRBD1. The V and J ends lost 0 bases and 4 bases, in that order; junction bases with no gene match: 4. Germline CDR1 reads SGDLS; CDR2 reads YYNGEE. The CDR3 length is 16 residues. CDR3 DNA sequence: TGTGCCAGCAGCGTAGCCACAGGGGGCCGCACCGGGGAGCTGTTTTTT. As protein: CASSVATGGRTGELFF. Full variable domain (missing parts from reference TRBV9 and TRBJ2-2): DSGVTQTPKHLITATGQRVTLRCSPRSGDLSVYWYQQSLDQGLQFLIQYYNGEERAKGNILERFSAQQFPDLHSELNLSSLELGDSALYFCASSVATGGRTGELFFGEGSRLTVL.

V is TRBV5-1 and J is TRBJ2-1; perhaps TRBD2 as D (6 bases). The CDR3 spans 13 residues. Per the germline V gene, CDR1 is SGHRS and CDR2 is YFSETQ. Trimming shortened V by 4 bases and J by 1 base, and 6 bases separated the two germline ends. CDR3 sequence reads: CASSGGSYNEQFF. CDR3 bases: TGCGCCAGCAGCGGGGGGTCCTACAATGAGCAGTTCTTC. The variable domain in full, with the rest retrieved from reference TRBV5-1 and TRBJ2-1, is KAGVTQTPRYLIKTRGQQVTLSCSPISGHRSVSWYQQTPGQGLQFLFEYFSETQRNKGNFPGRFSGRQFSNSRSEMNVSTLELGDSALYLCASSGGSYNEQFFGPGTRLTVL.

This chain connects TRBV20-1 to TRBJ2-7, with D perhaps TRBD1 or TRBD2 (5 bases each). Trimming removed 1 base at V and 3 bases at J, with 10 bases between. The CDR3 sequence is 13 residues long. Per the germline V gene, CDR1 is DFQATT and CDR2 is SNEGSKA (reference sequence). Written as DNA, the CDR3 is TGCAGTGCTAGAGCGGGGACCCTCTACGAGCAGTACTTC. Translating it yields CSARAGTLYEQYF.